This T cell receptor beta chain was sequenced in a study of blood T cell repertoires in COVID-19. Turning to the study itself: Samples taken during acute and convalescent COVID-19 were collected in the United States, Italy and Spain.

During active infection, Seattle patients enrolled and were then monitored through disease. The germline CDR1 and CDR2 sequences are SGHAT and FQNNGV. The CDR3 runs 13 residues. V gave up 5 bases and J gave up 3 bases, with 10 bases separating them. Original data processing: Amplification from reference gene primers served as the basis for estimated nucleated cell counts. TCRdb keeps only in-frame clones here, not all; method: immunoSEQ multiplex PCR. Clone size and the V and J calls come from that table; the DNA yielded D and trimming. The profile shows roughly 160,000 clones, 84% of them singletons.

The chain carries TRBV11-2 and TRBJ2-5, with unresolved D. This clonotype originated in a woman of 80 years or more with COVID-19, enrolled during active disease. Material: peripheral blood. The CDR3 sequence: CASSPNAEETQYF. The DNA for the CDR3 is TGTGCCAGCAGCCCGAATGCGGAAGAGACCCAGTACTTC.